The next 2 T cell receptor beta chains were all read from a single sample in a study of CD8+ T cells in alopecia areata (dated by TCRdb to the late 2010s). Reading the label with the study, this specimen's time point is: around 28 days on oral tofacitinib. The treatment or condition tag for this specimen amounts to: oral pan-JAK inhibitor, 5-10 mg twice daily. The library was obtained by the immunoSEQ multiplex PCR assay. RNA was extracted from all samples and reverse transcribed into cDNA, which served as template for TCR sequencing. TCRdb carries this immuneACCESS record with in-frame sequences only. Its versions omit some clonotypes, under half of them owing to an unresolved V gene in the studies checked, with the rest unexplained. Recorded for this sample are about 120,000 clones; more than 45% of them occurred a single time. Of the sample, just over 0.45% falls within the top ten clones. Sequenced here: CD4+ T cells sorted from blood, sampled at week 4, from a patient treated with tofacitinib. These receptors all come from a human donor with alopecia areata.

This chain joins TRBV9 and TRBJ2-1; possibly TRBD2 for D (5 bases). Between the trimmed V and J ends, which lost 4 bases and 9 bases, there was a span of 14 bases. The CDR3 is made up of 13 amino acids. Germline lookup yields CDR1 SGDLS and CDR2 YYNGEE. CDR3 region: CASSLQAAPEQFF. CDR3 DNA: TGTGCCAGCAGCTTACAAGCGGCCCCTGAGCAGTTCTTC. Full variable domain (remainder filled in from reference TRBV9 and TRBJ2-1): DSGVTQTPKHLITATGQRVTLRCSPRSGDLSVYWYQQSLDQGLQFLIQYYNGEERAKGNILERFSAQQFPDLHSELNLSSLELGDSALYFCASSLQAAPEQFFGPGTRLTVL.

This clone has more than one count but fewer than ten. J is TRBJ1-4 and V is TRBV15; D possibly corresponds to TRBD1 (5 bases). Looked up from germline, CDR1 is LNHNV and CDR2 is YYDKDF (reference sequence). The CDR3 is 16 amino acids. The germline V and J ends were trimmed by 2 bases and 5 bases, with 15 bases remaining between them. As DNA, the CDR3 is TGTGCCACCAGCAGACCGCACGGGACGCAGAATGAAAAACTGTTTTTT. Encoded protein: CATSRPHGTQNEKLFF.